The rows below give T cell receptor beta chains drawn from one sample of a study of somatic mutations in cytotoxic T cells in rheumatoid arthritis. Using immunoSEQ multiplex PCR, the repertoire was profiled, and TCRdb retains in-frame clones only, with some absent. The profile covers under 4,000 clones, with 83% appearing a single time and approximately 12% taken by the ten largest. Sequenced input: CD8+ T cells sorted from blood. Every receptor here comes from a woman aged 45 to 65 with rheumatoid arthritis. The CDR3 runs from the conserved cysteine through the conserved F or W. The D gene is left open where the match is weak.

v_gene: TRBV28
len: 11
j_gene: TRBJ2-5
d_gene: NA
CDR3aa: CASSFMETQYF

v_gene: TRBV28
len: 14
j_gene: TRBJ2-5
d_gene: NA
CDR3aa: CASSLVGREETQYF

v_gene: TRBV27
len: 15
j_gene: TRBJ2-1
d_gene: NA
CDR3aa: CASSLYGNSYNEQFF

v_gene: TRBV9
len: 16
j_gene: TRBJ2-1
d_gene: NA
CDR3aa: CASSEEGSSSYNEQFF

v_gene: TRBV27
len: 13
j_gene: TRBJ1-1
d_gene: NA
CDR3aa: CASRPGMGTEAFF

v_gene: TRBV27
len: 15
j_gene: TRBJ2-1
d_gene: NA
CDR3aa: CASSGGTSSYNEQFF

v_gene: TRBV28
len: 14
j_gene: TRBJ2-7
d_gene: TRBD2
CDR3aa: CASGGGRTSYEQYF

v_gene: TRBV2
len: 14
j_gene: TRBJ2-7
d_gene: NA
CDR3aa: CASSVVDTPYEQYF

v_gene: TRBV19
len: 13
j_gene: TRBJ1-1
d_gene: TRBD1
CDR3aa: CAIQQGGGTEAFF

v_gene: TRBV6-1
len: 15
j_gene: TRBJ2-1
d_gene: TRBD1
CDR3aa: CASTVWGQSGNEQFF

v_gene: TRBV13
len: 18
j_gene: TRBJ2-7
d_gene: TRBD1
CDR3aa: CASSLERPDRALPYEQYF